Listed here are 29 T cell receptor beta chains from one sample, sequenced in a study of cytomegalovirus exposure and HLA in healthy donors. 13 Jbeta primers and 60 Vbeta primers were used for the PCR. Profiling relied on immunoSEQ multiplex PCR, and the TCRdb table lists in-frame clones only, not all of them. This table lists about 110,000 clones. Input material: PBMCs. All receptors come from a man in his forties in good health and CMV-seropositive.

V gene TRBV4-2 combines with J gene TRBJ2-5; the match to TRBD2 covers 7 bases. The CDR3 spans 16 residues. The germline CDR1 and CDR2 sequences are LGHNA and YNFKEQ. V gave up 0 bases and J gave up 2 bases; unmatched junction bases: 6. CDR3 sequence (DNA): TGTGCCAGCAGCCAAGACAGGTACGGGGGGCAAGAGACCCAGTACTTC. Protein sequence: CASSQDRYGGQETQYF.

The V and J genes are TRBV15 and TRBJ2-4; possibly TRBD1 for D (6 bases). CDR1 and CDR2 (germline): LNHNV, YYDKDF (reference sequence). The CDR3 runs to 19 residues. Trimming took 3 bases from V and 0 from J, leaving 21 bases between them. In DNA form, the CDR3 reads TGTGCCACCAGCAGGGACTTTAGCTCGGGACAACTAGCCAAAAACATTCAGTACTTC. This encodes CATSRDFSSGQLAKNIQYF.

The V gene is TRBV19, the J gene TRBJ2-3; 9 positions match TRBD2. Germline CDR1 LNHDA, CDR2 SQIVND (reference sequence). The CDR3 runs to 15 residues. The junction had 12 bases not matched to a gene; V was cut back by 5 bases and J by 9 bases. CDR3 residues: CASSAPGLAPLTQYF. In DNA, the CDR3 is TGTGCCAGTAGTGCTCCGGGACTAGCCCCCCTCACGCAGTATTTT. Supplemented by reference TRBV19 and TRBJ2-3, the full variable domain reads DGGITQSPKYLFRKEGQNVTLSCEQNLNHDAMYWYRQDPGQGLRLIYYSQIVNDFQKGDIAEGYSVSREKKESFPLTVTSAQKNPTAFYLCASSAPGLAPLTQYFGPGTRLTVL.

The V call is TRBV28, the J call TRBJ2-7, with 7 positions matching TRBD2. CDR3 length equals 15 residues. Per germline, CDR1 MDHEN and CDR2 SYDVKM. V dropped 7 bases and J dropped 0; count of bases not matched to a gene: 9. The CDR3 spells CASTLTGGNSYEQYF. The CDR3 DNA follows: TGTGCCAGCACCCTAACCGGGGGGAACTCCTACGAGCAGTACTTC.

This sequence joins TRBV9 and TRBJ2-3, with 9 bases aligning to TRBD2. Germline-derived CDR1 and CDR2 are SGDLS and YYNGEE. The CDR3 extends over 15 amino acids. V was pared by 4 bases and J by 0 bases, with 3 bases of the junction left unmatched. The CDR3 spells CASSPAGGSTDTQYF. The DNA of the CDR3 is TGTGCCAGCAGCCCCGCGGGGGGGAGCACAGATACGCAGTATTTT.

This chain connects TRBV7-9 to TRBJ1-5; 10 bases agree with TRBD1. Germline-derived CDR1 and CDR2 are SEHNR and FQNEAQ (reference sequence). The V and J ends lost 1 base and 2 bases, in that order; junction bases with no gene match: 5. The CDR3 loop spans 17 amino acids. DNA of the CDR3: TGTGCCAGCAGCTTAGGTGGGACAGGGGTAGGCAATCAGCCCCAGCATTTT. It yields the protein CASSLGGTGVGNQPQHF.

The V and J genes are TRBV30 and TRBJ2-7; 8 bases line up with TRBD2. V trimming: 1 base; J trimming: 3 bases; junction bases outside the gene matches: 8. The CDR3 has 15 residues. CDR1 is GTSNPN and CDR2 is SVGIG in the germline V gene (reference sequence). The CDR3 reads CAWSAIAGSNYEQYF. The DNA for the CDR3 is TGTGCCTGGAGTGCGATAGCGGGAAGTAACTACGAGCAGTACTTC.

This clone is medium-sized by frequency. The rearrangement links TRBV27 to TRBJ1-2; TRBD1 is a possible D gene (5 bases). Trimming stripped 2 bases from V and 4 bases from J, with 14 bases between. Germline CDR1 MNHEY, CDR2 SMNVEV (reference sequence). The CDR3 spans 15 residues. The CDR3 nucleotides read TGTGCCAGCAGTTTAACCCCGCCTAGGGGCTATGGCTACACCTTC. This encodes CASSLTPPRGYGYTF.

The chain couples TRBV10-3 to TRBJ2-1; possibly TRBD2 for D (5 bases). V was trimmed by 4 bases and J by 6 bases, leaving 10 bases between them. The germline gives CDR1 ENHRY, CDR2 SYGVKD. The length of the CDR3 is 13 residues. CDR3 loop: CAISGGASNEQFF. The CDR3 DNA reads TGTGCCATCAGTGGGGGAGCGTCCAATGAGCAGTTCTTC.

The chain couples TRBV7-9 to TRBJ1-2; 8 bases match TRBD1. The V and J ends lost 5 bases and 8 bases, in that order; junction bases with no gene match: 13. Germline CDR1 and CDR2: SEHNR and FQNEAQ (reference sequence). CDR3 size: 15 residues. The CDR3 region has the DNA TGTGCCAGCAGCCGACCGGGACAGGAGGGAGGGGGCTACACCTTC. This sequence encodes CASSRPGQEGGGYTF. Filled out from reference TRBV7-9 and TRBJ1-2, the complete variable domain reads DTGVSQNPRHKITKRGQNVTFRCDPISEHNRLYWYRQTLGQGPEFLTYFQNEAQLEKSRLLSDRFSAERPKGSFSTLEIQRTEQGDSAMYLCASSRPGQEGGGYTFGSGTRLTVV.

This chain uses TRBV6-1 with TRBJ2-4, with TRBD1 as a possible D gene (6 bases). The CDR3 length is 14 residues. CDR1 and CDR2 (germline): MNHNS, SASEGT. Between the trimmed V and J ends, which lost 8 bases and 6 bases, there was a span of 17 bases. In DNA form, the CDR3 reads TGTGCCAGCTCTCAGTCAGGGGTAGGAAACATTCAGTACTTC. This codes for CASSQSGVGNIQYF.

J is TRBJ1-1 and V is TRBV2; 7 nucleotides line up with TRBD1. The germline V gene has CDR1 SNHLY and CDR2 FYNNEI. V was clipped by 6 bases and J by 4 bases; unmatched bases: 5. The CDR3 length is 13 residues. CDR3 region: CASRRQGITEAFF. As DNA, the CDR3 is TGTGCCAGCAGGAGACAGGGTATCACTGAAGCTTTCTTT. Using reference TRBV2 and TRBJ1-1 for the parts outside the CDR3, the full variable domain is EPEVTQTPSHQVTQMGQEVILRCVPISNHLYFYWYRQILGQKVEFLVSFYNNEISEKSEIFDDQFSVERPDGSNFTLKIRSTKLEDSAMYFCASRRQGITEAFFGQGTRLTVV.

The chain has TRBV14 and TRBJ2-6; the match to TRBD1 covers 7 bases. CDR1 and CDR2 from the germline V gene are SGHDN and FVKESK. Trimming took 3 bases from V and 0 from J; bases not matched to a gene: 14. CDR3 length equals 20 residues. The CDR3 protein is CASSHLPGQTLSSGANVLTF. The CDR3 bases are TGTGCCAGCAGCCATCTTCCGGGACAGACACTTAGCTCTGGGGCCAACGTCCTGACTTTC.

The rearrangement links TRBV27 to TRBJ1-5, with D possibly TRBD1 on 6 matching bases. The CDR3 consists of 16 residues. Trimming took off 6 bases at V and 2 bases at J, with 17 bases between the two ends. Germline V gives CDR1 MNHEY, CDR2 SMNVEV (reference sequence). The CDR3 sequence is CASRTRGHTGNQPQHF. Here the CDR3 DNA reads TGTGCCAGCAGAACCCGGGGACACACTGGCAATCAGCCCCAGCATTTT.

DNA of the CDR3: TGTGCCAGCAGTTTTTTGCTGGCCACTGAAGCTTTCTTT. This gives the protein CASSFLLATEAFF. The chain carries TRBV27 and TRBJ1-1; D unclear. Between the trimmed V and J ends, which lost 3 bases and 4 bases, there was a span of 9 bases. The CDR3 has 13 residues. Germline V CDR1 and CDR2: MNHEY, SMNVEV (reference sequence).

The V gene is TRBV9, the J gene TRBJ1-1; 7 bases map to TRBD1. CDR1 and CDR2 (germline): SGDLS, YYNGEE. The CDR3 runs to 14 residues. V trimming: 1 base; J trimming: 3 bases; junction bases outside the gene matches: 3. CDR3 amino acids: CASSVQGGDTEAFF. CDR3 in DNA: TGTGCCAGCAGCGTACAGGGGGGAGACACTGAAGCTTTCTTT.

Here the CDR3 reads CASSEDRGGETQYF. CDR3 bases: TGTGCCAGCAGCGAAGACAGGGGTGGAGAGACCCAGTACTTC. The chain couples TRBV7-2 to TRBJ2-5; 8 positions match TRBD1. Germline assignment: CDR1 SGHTA and CDR2 FQGNSA. The CDR3 length is 14 residues. V dropped 5 bases and J dropped 4; count of bases not matched to a gene: 6.

The CDR3 coding sequence is TGTGCCAGCAGCCCGGGACACCCGATGCAGTTCTTC. Translation: CASSPGHPMQFF. The rearrangement uses TRBV7-6 and TRBJ2-1; tentatively, D is TRBD1 (6 bases). CDR1 and CDR2 from the germline V gene are SGHVS and FNYEAQ. The CDR3 loop spans 12 amino acids. V was cut by 5 bases and J by 12 bases, with 14 bases left in between.

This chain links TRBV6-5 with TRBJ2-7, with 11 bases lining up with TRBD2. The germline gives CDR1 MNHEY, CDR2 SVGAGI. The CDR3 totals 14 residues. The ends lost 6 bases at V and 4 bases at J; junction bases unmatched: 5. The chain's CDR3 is CASSIRTSGYEQYF. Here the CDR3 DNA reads TGTGCCAGCAGCATCCGGACTAGCGGGTACGAGCAGTACTTC.

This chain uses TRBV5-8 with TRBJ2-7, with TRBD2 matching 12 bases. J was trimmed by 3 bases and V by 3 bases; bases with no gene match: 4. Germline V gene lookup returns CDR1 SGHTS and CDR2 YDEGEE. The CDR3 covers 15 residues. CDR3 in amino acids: CASSSRLAGDYEQYF. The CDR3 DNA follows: TGTGCCAGCAGCTCCAGACTAGCGGGAGACTACGAGCAGTACTTC.

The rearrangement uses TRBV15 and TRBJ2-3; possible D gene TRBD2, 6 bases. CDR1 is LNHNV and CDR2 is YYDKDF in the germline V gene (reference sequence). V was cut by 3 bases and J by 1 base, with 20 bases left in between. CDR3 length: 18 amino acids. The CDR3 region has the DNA TGTGCCACCAGCAGCCAAACCGGGACTGGGTACGGCACAGATACGCAGTATTTT. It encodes CATSSQTGTGYGTDTQYF.

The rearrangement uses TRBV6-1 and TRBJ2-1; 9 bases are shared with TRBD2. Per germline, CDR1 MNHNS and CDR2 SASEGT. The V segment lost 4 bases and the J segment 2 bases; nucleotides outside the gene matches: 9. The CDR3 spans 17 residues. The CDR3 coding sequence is TGTGCCAGCAGTGGGGACCTAGCGGGACCTACCTACAATGAGCAGTTCTTC. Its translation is CASSGDLAGPTYNEQFF.

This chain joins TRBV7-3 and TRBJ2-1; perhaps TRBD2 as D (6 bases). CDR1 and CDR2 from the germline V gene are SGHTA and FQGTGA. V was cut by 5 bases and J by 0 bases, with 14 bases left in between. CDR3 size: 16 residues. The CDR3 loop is CASSLSGGSSYNEQFF. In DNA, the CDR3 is TGTGCCAGCAGCCTGTCAGGAGGGAGCTCCTACAATGAGCAGTTCTTC.

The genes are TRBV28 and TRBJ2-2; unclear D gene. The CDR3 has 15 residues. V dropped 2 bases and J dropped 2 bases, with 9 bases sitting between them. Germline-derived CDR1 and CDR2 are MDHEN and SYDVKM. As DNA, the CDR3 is TGTGCCAGCAGTTTAATTGCAGTCAACACCGGGGAGCTGTTTTTT. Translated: CASSLIAVNTGELFF. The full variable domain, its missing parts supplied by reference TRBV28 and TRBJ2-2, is DVKVTQSSRYLVKRTGEKVFLECVQDMDHENMFWYRQDPGLGLRLIYFSYDVKMKEKGDIPEGYSVSREKKERFSLILESASTNQTSMYLCASSLIAVNTGELFFGEGSRLTVL.

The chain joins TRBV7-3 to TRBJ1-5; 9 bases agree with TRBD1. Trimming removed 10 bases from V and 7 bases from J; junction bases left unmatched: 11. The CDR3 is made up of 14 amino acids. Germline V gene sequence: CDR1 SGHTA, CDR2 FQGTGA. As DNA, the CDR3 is TGTGCCACCTCACCGGGACAGGGTGGGCAGCCCCAGCATTTT. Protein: CATSPGQGGQPQHF.

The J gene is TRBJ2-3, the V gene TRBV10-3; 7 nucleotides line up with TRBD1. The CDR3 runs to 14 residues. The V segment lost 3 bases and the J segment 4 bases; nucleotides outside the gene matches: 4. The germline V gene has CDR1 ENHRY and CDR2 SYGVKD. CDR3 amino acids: CAISEGQVADTQYF. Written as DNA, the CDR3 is TGTGCCATCAGTGAAGGACAGGTTGCAGATACGCAGTATTTT.

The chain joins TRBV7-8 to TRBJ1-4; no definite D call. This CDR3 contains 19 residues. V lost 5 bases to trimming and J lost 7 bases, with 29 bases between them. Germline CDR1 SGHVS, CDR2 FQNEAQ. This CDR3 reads CASSPLFELLLRRGEKLFF. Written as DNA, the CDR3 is TGTGCCAGCAGCCCGCTATTTGAGCTTTTACTGCGGCGTGGTGAAAAACTGTTTTTT.

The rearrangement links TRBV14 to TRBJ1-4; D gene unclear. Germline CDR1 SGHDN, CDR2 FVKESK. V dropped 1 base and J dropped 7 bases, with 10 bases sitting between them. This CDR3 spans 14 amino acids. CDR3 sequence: CASSQGSFGEKLFF. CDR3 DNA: TGTGCCAGCAGCCAAGGGTCGTTCGGTGAAAAACTGTTTTTT.

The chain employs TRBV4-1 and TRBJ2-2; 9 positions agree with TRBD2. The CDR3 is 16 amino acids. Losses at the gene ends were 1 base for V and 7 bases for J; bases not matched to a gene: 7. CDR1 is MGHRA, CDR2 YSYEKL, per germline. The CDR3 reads CASSQGGSGSVGELFF. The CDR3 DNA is TGCGCCAGCAGCCAAGGCGGTAGCGGGAGTGTCGGGGAGCTGTTTTTT.